This T cell receptor (beta chain) was captured by sequencing in a study of response to subunit inactivated influenza vaccine (dated by TCRdb to the late 2010s). Notes on the research overall: To follow how T cells responded to a trivalent subunit inactivated influenza vaccine, the researchers relied on deep quantitative profiling of the T cell receptor repertoire. Results the study describes overall, beyond this receptor: It was suggested by the authors that each seasonal influenza vaccination may recruit only a limited number of new T cells.

A note on this clonotype: This clone's antigen is unknown. No per-base quality is available; no much larger clone lies one base away.

Library generation was performed with RT-PCR. Data came from an Illumina HiSeq 2500. TCRdb handled the public reads itself, with Q25 trimming in fastp and clone calling in MiXCR, and kept productive beta chains. Rows with one shared CDR3 protein collapse into an entry with the most common genes and DNA. The sample table shows about 650,000 distinct CDR3 sequences, and around 13% are seen once. The ten top clones hold 7.5% to 9% of the sample. The CDR3 runs 15 amino acids, cysteine and phenylalanine included. CDR3 DNA only is kept here, 45 bases in frame from base 1. Trimming removed 0 bases from V and 0 bases from J, leaving 10 bases between the germline ends. From the germline V gene, CDR1 is SGDLS and CDR2 is YYNGEE.

The sequenced sample was PBMCs from blood, obtained 14 to 15 days before vaccination. The clonotype comes from a man aged 50 to 59 who received an inactivated influenza vaccine. Donor details come from another sample of the same person, matched by shared clones. This sequence uses TRBV9 and TRBJ2-7, with TRBD1 tentatively as D gene (6 bases match). The nucleotide sequence is given as TGTGCCAGCAGCGTAGGTGGGACACCCTCCTACGAGCAGTACTTC. It is translated as CASSVGGTPSYEQYF.